This T cell receptor beta chain is drawn from a study of shared clonotypes between healthy human individuals. Study in general: Donors had three CD4 naive, three CD4 memory, two CD8 naive and one CD8 memory plate apiece.

Study-wide results and limits: Lower generation probabilities were found for non-shared clonotypes than for those shared by all four donors. A generally larger estimated richness was seen in naive subsets than in memory subsets.

Trimming took off 4 bases at V and 0 bases at J, with 10 bases between the two ends. The germline CDR1 and CDR2 sequences are SQVTM and ANQGSEA. The CDR3 length is 13 residues. The CD8 memory sample joined CD45RO+ cells and CCR7-negative CD45RA+ cells. Comments on this clone: Its antigen remains unidentified.

Clones were sequenced by immunoSEQ multiplex PCR, and TCRdb holds only the in-frame ones, with some missing. The sample yields over 95,000 clones, around 73% seen once. J is TRBJ2-7 and V is TRBV29-1; D gene uncertain. The origin of this receptor is a young woman in good health. Sequenced material: memory CD8+ T cells sorted from blood. Noted subset: CD45RO+ cells pooled with CCR7-negative TemRA cells. The CDR3 region is CSVVGWTSYEQYF. The CDR3 region has the DNA TGCAGCGTTGTGGGTTGGACCTCCTACGAGCAGTACTTC.